The clone carrying this T cell receptor beta chain was observed a few times. Its antigen is currently unknown. PCR employed 60 Vbeta and 13 Jbeta primers. The table came from immunoSEQ multiplex PCR; TCRdb's copy has only in-frame clones and leaves some out. The sample includes around 130,000 clones, roughly 82% of them seen just once. The sample originates from a study of cytomegalovirus exposure and HLA in healthy donors. The study's findings and limits: With later analysis, a missense DCLRE1C variant became linked to TCR beta V- and J-gene trimming.

The sequence was collected from a woman aged 18-30 years in good health and CMV-seropositive. Sequencing was performed on PBMCs.

CDR3 region: CASSLGGAGELFF. The CDR3 DNA sequence: TGTGCCAGCAGTTTGGGAGGGGCCGGGGAGCTGTTTTTT. The chain links TRBV27 to TRBJ2-2, with 7 bases aligning to TRBD2. The CDR3 contains 13 residues. Germline V CDR1 and CDR2: MNHEY, SMNVEV (reference sequence). J lost 6 bases, V lost 3 bases, and 1 base had no gene match.